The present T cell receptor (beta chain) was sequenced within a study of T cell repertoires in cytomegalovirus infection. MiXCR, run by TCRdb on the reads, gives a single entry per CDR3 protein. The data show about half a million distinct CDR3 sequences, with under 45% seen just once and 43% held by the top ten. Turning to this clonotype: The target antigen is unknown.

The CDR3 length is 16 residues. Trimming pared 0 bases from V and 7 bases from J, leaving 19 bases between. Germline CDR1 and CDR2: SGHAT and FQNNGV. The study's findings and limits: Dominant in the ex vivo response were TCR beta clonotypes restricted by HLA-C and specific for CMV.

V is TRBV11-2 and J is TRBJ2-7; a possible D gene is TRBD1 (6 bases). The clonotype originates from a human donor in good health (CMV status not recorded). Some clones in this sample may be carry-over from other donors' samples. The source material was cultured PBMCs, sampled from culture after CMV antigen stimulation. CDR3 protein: CASSLEGTTLGVEQYF. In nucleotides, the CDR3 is TGTGCCAGCAGCTTAGAAGGGACAACCCTTGGGGTGGAGCAGTACTTC.